The source of this T cell receptor beta chain is a study of blood T cell repertoires in COVID-19. On the study more broadly: PBMCs, B-cell-depleted T cells, or T cells were the source of the cDNA or gDNA that made up the material.

As processed by the authors: Nucleated cell counts were estimated from reference gene primer amplification. Sequenced by immunoSEQ multiplex PCR; TCRdb stores in-frame clones only, minus some. V and J calls and clone size are those listed in that table; D and trimming were worked out from the DNA. The sample holds approximately 94,000 clones; 84% are singletons and the top ten take 24%. CDR1 and CDR2 (germline): MDHEN, SYDVKM. This CDR3 contains 14 residues. V shed 7 bases and J 7 bases; nucleotides not matched to a gene: 8. The chain employs TRBV28 and TRBJ1-2; 11 bases match TRBD1. The clonotype comes from a human donor in a cohort sampled during active COVID-19. Material for sequencing was peripheral blood. CDR3 in DNA: TGTGCCAGCACCCCCTCCGGGACAGGGGGTGGCTACACCTTC. It is translated as CASTPSGTGGGYTF.